A selection of T cell receptor beta chains follows, all from one sample in a study of monozygotic twins with inflammatory bowel disease. TCRdb derives one entry per CDR3 protein from the 5' RACE reads, leaving out DNA. The table counts approximately 330,000 distinct CDR3 sequences; approximately 2% lies in the top ten. Sequencing was carried out using blood. These receptors were taken from a human donor with ulcerative colitis or Crohn's disease, or a healthy co-twin of an affected twin (not recorded which). Each CDR3 is given with its conserved first and last residue.

v_call: TRBV7-2
j_call: TRBJ1-1
cdr3_aa: CASSLSRNTEAFF

v_call: TRBV12-3/TRBV12-4
j_call: TRBJ1-5
cdr3_aa: CASSFAASNQPQHF

v_call: TRBV5-1
j_call: TRBJ2-6
cdr3_aa: CASSSYVGGTTGANVLTF

v_call: TRBV7-9
j_call: TRBJ2-4
cdr3_aa: CASSVILPGQGRTKNIQYF

v_call: TRBV25-1
j_call: TRBJ1-1
cdr3_aa: CASSGDRLNTEAFF

v_call: TRBV20-1
j_call: TRBJ2-5
cdr3_aa: CSAWSTGGTQYF

v_call: TRBV21-1
j_call: TRBJ2-5
cdr3_aa: CASSKVGGGTGPQETQYF

v_call: TRBV12-3/TRBV12-4
j_call: TRBJ2-7
cdr3_aa: CASTPGYEQYF

v_call: TRBV7-9
j_call: TRBJ1-2
cdr3_aa: CASSLEEGAQTF

v_call: TRBV6-2/TRBV6-3
j_call: TRBJ1-1
cdr3_aa: CASSYPGREEAFF

v_call: TRBV6-4
j_call: TRBJ2-1
cdr3_aa: CASPTDRARDEQFF

v_call: TRBV7-9
j_call: TRBJ2-2
cdr3_aa: CASWGDSNTGELFF

v_call: TRBV20-1
j_call: TRBJ1-2
cdr3_aa: CSAAFGGGIGYGYTF

v_call: TRBV5-1
j_call: TRBJ2-1
cdr3_aa: CASSQWTGKELFF

v_call: TRBV28
j_call: TRBJ2-3
cdr3_aa: CASRTGTANTDTQYF

v_call: TRBV20-1
j_call: TRBJ2-7
cdr3_aa: CSARDSRLAGTRGYEQYF

v_call: TRBV29-1
j_call: TRBJ1-1
cdr3_aa: CSVEGPGLNTEAFF

v_call: TRBV7-2
j_call: TRBJ2-1
cdr3_aa: CASSQNLAGGAYNEQFF

v_call: TRBV5-1
j_call: TRBJ2-5
cdr3_aa: CASSLMFGFGETQYF

v_call: TRBV5-1
j_call: TRBJ2-5
cdr3_aa: CASSPGDRGLETQYF

v_call: TRBV6-2/TRBV6-3
j_call: TRBJ2-1
cdr3_aa: CASSSSGGSSYNEQFF

v_call: TRBV10-3
j_call: TRBJ2-1
cdr3_aa: CAGSLAGFNEQFF

v_call: TRBV5-1
j_call: TRBJ1-2
cdr3_aa: CASSLPDYGYTF